Detailed here is one T cell receptor beta chain. The entry originates in a study of T cell changes during pregnancy in multiple sclerosis. TCRdb's table, derived via immunoSEQ multiplex PCR, lists solely in-frame clones and lacks some. The sample carries tens of thousands of clones, about 90% recorded once. The CDR3 contains 15 residues. V lost 5 bases and J lost 2; bases outside the gene matches: 5. Germline CDR1 is MNHEY and CDR2 is SVGAGI. V is TRBV6-5 and J is TRBJ2-4; 8 nucleotides line up with TRBD1. Sequencing used CD4+ T cells from peripheral blood mononuclear cells, obtained in the second trimester of pregnancy. The source of this sequence is a female donor with multiple sclerosis, enrolled in a pregnancy study. CDR3 sequence reads: CASSAYRGTKNIQYF. The CDR3 nucleotides read TGTGCCAGCAGTGCCTACAGGGGGACCAAAAACATTCAGTACTTC.